Below are 15 T cell receptor beta chains sequenced from a single sample in a study of blood T cell repertoires in COVID-19 (dated by TCRdb to the early 2020s). Library preparation used the immunoSEQ multiplex PCR assay. This immuneACCESS table, as held by TCRdb, lists in-frame sequences with V and J called but not all clones. Of the missing ones, under half trace to an unresolved V gene in checked studies; the others have no known cause. Counted in this sample were roughly 200,000 clones; 85% to 90% of them appeared once. In total, the top ten clones hold around a sixth of the sample. The specimen was peripheral blood. These receptors were obtained from a person between 65 and 79 years old with COVID-19, enrolled during active disease.

The count of this clone is one. The chain combines TRBV7-8 with TRBJ1-6, with D possibly being TRBD1 (6 bases). Germline assignment: CDR1 SGHVS and CDR2 FQNEAQ. With 1 base removed from V and 8 bases from J, the gap between germline ends came to 12 bases. This CDR3 is built from 15 residues. Written as DNA, the CDR3 is TGTGCCAGCAGCTTAGTAGCAGGGGCGGATTCACCCCTCCACTTT. As protein: CASSLVAGADSPLHF.

V gene TRBV20-1 combines with J gene TRBJ1-1; 7 bases align to TRBD1. V lost 5 bases to trimming and J lost 5 bases; unmatched junction nucleotides: 2. This CDR3 is 11 amino acids long. The germline V gene encodes CDR1 DFQATT and CDR2 SNEGSKA (reference sequence). The CDR3 region is CSASRGTEAFF. The CDR3 nucleotides read TGCAGTGCTTCCAGGGGGACTGAAGCTTTCTTT.

Only one count was recorded for this clone. The chain couples TRBV11-2 to TRBJ1-1; tentatively, D is TRBD1 (6 bases). Trimming took off 5 bases at V and 4 bases at J, with 14 bases between the two ends. CDR1 is SGHAT and CDR2 is FQNNGV in the germline V gene. The CDR3 extends over 14 amino acids. The CDR3 coding sequence is TGTGCCAGCAGCACTGGGGGCAGGGCCACTGAAGCTTTCTTT. It yields the protein CASSTGGRATEAFF.

V usage is TRBV7-9 and J usage is TRBJ2-6; D ambiguous. V lost 5 bases to trimming and J lost 0 bases, with 11 bases between them. Germline assignment: CDR1 SEHNR and CDR2 FQNEAQ (reference sequence). This CDR3 contains 16 residues. DNA for the CDR3: TGTGCCAGCAGCCCCAGTGGCAGCTCTGGGGCCAACGTCCTGACTTTC. It yields the protein CASSPSGSSGANVLTF.

The chain is built from TRBV27 and TRBJ2-5; TRBD2 agrees at 7 bases. Trimming at V came to 6 bases and at J to 4 bases, leaving 11 bases not matched to a gene. The CDR3 loop spans 15 amino acids. The V gene's germline CDR1 is MNHEY and CDR2 SMNVEV (reference sequence). In DNA, the CDR3 is TGTGCCAGCAGCGGTCAGCGGGGCCGGTTAGAGACCCAGTACTTC. Translated: CASSGQRGRLETQYF.

V is TRBV28 and J is TRBJ1-2, with TRBD1 matching over 10 bases. With V trimmed by 4 bases and J by 6 bases, 11 bases remained unmatched. The CDR3 totals 16 residues. Germline V gives CDR1 MDHEN, CDR2 SYDVKM. CDR3 residues: CASSSPGTGVHHGYTF. In nucleotides, the CDR3 is TGTGCCAGCAGTTCGCCCGGGACAGGGGTTCACCATGGCTACACCTTC.

The chain has TRBV29-1 and TRBJ1-1; possibly TRBD1 for D (5 bases). Deletions cut 8 bases from V and 5 bases from J, with 15 bases between. This CDR3 contains 12 residues. Germline CDR1 is SQVTM and CDR2 is ANQGSEA. The CDR3: CSTPGRWTEAFF. In DNA, the CDR3 is TGCAGCACTCCAGGGCGGTGGACTGAAGCTTTCTTT.

The chain joins TRBV13 to TRBJ2-3, with D tentatively TRBD1 (5 bases). Germline CDR1 reads PRHDT; CDR2 reads FYEKMQ (reference sequence). This CDR3 spans 15 amino acids. V lost 6 bases to trimming and J lost 2 bases, with 15 bases between them. CDR3 sequence (DNA): TGTGCCAGCAGAACCTCAGGGTTCTCCACAGATACGCAGTATTTT. This codes for CASRTSGFSTDTQYF.

The rearrangement joins TRBV7-2 to TRBJ1-6; 9 positions agree with TRBD1. CDR3 length: 14 residues. The J segment lost 7 bases and the V segment lost 5 bases, leaving 3 bases of the junction unmatched. The germline V gene encodes CDR1 SGHTA and CDR2 FQGNSA. CDR3 nucleotide sequence: TGTGCCAGCAGCCGGGACAGGGCGAATTCACCCCTCCACTTT. This gives the protein CASSRDRANSPLHF.

This chain uses TRBV11-2 with TRBJ2-3; D call uncertain. This CDR3 contains 16 residues. Germline loops: CDR1 SGHAT, CDR2 FQNNGV. V lost 3 bases, J lost 2 bases, and 15 bases lay in between. The CDR3 spells CASSFLFQRDTDTQYF. CDR3 bases: TGTGCCAGCAGCTTTCTTTTCCAGCGAGACACAGATACGCAGTATTTT. The full variable domain, rest sourced from reference TRBV11-2 and TRBJ2-3, is EAGVAQSPRYKIIEKRQSVAFWCNPISGHATLYWYQQILGQGPKLLIQFQNNGVVDDSQLPKDRFSAERLKGVDSTLKIQPAKLEDSAVYLCASSFLFQRDTDTQYFGPGTRLTVL.

This clone was observed a handful of times. The rearrangement joins TRBV9 to TRBJ1-3; D gene uncertain. Germline V gives CDR1 SGDLS, CDR2 YYNGEE. This CDR3 spans 14 amino acids. V was trimmed by 4 bases and J by 0 bases, leaving 8 bases between them. This chain's CDR3 is CASSLARSGNTIYF. For the CDR3, the DNA is TGTGCCAGCAGCCTGGCCCGCTCTGGAAACACCATATATTTT.

In DNA, the CDR3 is TGTGCCAGCAGCTCTGGACAGGGTGGATGGGAGACCCAGTACTTC. Translating it yields CASSSGQGGWETQYF. The chain couples TRBV7-3 to TRBJ2-5, with 8 bases matching TRBD1. Per the germline V gene, CDR1 is SGHTA and CDR2 is FQGTGA. Unmatched junction bases numbered 9, after V lost 4 bases and J lost 5 bases. CDR3 length equals 15 residues.

The chain joins TRBV7-2 to TRBJ1-6, with 7 bases that match TRBD1. Germline lookup yields CDR1 SGHTA and CDR2 FQGNSA. The CDR3 length is 14 residues. J was trimmed by 7 bases and V by 5 bases; bases with no gene match: 5. The CDR3 sequence is CASSHGTVNSPLHF. DNA for the CDR3: TGTGCCAGCAGCCACGGGACAGTCAATTCACCCCTCCACTTT.

The chain is built from TRBV7-6 and TRBJ2-1; no definite D call. There are 18 residues in the CDR3. Trimming took off 3 bases at V and 5 bases at J, with 23 bases between the two ends. Germline V gives CDR1 SGHVS, CDR2 FNYEAQ. The CDR3 DNA reads as TGTGCCAGCAGCTTCAAACAAGATATGGGCCTTGGTCACAATGAGCAGTTCTTC. It specifies CASSFKQDMGLGHNEQFF.

The chain employs TRBV7-9 and TRBJ2-2, with TRBD2 as a possible D gene (6 bases). The length of the CDR3 is 13 residues. Trimming stripped 5 bases from V and 7 bases from J, with 11 bases between. The germline gives CDR1 SEHNR, CDR2 FQNEAQ (reference sequence). CDR3 sequence: CASSPRGSGELFF. The CDR3, as DNA: TGTGCCAGCAGCCCGCGGGGTAGCGGGGAGCTGTTTTTT.